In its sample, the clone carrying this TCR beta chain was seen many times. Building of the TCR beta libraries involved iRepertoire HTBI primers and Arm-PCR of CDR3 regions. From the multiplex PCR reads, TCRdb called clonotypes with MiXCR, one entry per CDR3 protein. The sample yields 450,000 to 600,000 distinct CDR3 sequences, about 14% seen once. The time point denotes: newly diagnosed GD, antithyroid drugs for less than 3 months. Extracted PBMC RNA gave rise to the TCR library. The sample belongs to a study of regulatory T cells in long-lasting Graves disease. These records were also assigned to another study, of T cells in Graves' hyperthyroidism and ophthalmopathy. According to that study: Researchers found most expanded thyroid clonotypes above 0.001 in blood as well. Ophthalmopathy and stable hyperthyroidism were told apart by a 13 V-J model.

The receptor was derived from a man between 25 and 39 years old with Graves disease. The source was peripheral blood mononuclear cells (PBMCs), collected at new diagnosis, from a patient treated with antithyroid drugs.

The CDR3 reads CASSLGSADTQYF. In DNA, the CDR3 is TGTGCCAGCAGCTTAGGGTCTGCAGATACGCAGTATTTT. This chain connects TRBV7-9 to TRBJ2-3; D uncertain. This CDR3 comprises 13 residues. Trimming removed 1 base at V and 4 bases at J, with 6 bases between. Looked up from germline, CDR1 is SEHNR and CDR2 is FQNEAQ (reference sequence).